These T cell receptor beta chains were read from a single sample in a study of T cells expressing NK-cell markers. TCRdb reprocessed the 5' RACE reads, with one entry per CDR3 protein and no DNA. This listing includes about 430,000 distinct CDR3 sequences. Material: blood T cells: a sorted CD56 or NKG2C T cell subset, CD4+ or CD8+ T cells, or bulk PBMC T cells (not recorded which). These receptors were collected from a woman between 45 and 65 years old in good health. CDR3s include the opening cysteine and the closing phenylalanine or tryptophan. The order of the fields is J gene, V gene, CDR3 protein.

j_gene: TRBJ2-1
v_gene: TRBV20-1
CDR3aa: CSARDPGLAVRNEQFF

j_gene: TRBJ2-7
v_gene: TRBV20-1
CDR3aa: CSGLALDYEQYF

j_gene: TRBJ2-3
v_gene: TRBV14
CDR3aa: CASSQTGTATDTQYF

j_gene: TRBJ1-3
v_gene: TRBV27
CDR3aa: CASKVTLNGHTIYF

j_gene: TRBJ2-3
v_gene: TRBV20-1
CDR3aa: CSPDPPSEKDTQYF

j_gene: TRBJ2-1
v_gene: TRBV20-1
CDR3aa: CSAYGLAALSYNEQFF

j_gene: TRBJ1-4
v_gene: TRBV20-1
CDR3aa: CSAPKTAQNEKLFF

j_gene: TRBJ2-1
v_gene: TRBV15
CDR3aa: CATSRDKEGFNEQFF

j_gene: TRBJ2-7
v_gene: TRBV5-1
CDR3aa: CASSLGPDLREQYF

j_gene: TRBJ2-2
v_gene: TRBV5-1
CDR3aa: CASSLLIATNTGELFF

j_gene: TRBJ1-2
v_gene: TRBV6-5
CDR3aa: CASSGDRGRNTF

j_gene: TRBJ2-2
v_gene: TRBV20-1
CDR3aa: CSFGNPNTGELFF

j_gene: TRBJ2-1
v_gene: TRBV20-1
CDR3aa: CSARGQGAEQFF

j_gene: TRBJ2-6
v_gene: TRBV18
CDR3aa: CASSPRQGSSSSGANVLTF

j_gene: TRBJ2-2
v_gene: TRBV24-1
CDR3aa: CATSERTNTGELFF

j_gene: TRBJ1-2
v_gene: TRBV29-1
CDR3aa: CSARQGASNGYTF

j_gene: TRBJ1-6
v_gene: TRBV27
CDR3aa: CASRLGASPLHF

j_gene: TRBJ1-6
v_gene: TRBV20-1
CDR3aa: CSARRDYNSPLHF

j_gene: TRBJ1-1
v_gene: TRBV29-1
CDR3aa: CSVELLREQGLVGEAFF

j_gene: TRBJ1-5
v_gene: TRBV9
CDR3aa: CASSADARGNQPQHF

j_gene: TRBJ1-6
v_gene: TRBV21-1
CDR3aa: CASSKEGARGSPLHF

j_gene: TRBJ1-4
v_gene: TRBV15
CDR3aa: CATSARLREKLFF

j_gene: TRBJ2-7
v_gene: TRBV10-3
CDR3aa: CAISVGQNYEQYF

j_gene: TRBJ2-5
v_gene: TRBV5-1
CDR3aa: CASARQGGETQYF

j_gene: TRBJ2-3
v_gene: TRBV5-1
CDR3aa: CASSLVVSAGTDTQYF

j_gene: TRBJ2-1
v_gene: TRBV24-1
CDR3aa: CATSEAGGPHNEQFF

j_gene: TRBJ1-3
v_gene: TRBV18
CDR3aa: CASSSDRSSGNTIYF

j_gene: TRBJ2-5
v_gene: TRBV7-2
CDR3aa: CASSLLRLAGGLETQYF

j_gene: TRBJ2-5
v_gene: TRBV12-3/TRBV12-4
CDR3aa: CASSGDRGRGETQYF

j_gene: TRBJ1-1
v_gene: TRBV6-5
CDR3aa: CASSYSSPGTGNHMNTEAFF

j_gene: TRBJ2-3
v_gene: TRBV3-1
CDR3aa: CASSQVGVAGPSTDTQYF

j_gene: TRBJ2-5
v_gene: TRBV27
CDR3aa: CASRPTARQETQYF

j_gene: TRBJ2-2
v_gene: TRBV24-1
CDR3aa: CATRTSGSTGELFF

j_gene: TRBJ2-7
v_gene: TRBV12-3/TRBV12-4
CDR3aa: CASRPRSRAEQYF

j_gene: TRBJ2-1
v_gene: TRBV20-1
CDR3aa: CSARADWGRLGNEQFF

j_gene: TRBJ1-2
v_gene: TRBV4-1
CDR3aa: CASQRTGAIYGYTF

j_gene: TRBJ2-1
v_gene: TRBV7-2
CDR3aa: CASSLGVRDWQFF

j_gene: TRBJ1-5
v_gene: TRBV4-1
CDR3aa: CASSQVPGLAYQPQHF

j_gene: TRBJ2-1
v_gene: TRBV7-9
CDR3aa: CASTSTSTNEQFF

j_gene: TRBJ2-1
v_gene: TRBV12-3/TRBV12-4
CDR3aa: CASSFLRETDEQFF

j_gene: TRBJ1-5
v_gene: TRBV19
CDR3aa: CASSEGRKIEPQHF